These T cell receptor beta chains were read from a single sample in a study of T cells after yellow fever vaccination. TCRdb reanalysed the 5' RACE reads using MiXCR and keeps one entry per CDR3 protein. This table has about 74,000 distinct CDR3 sequences, approximately 7.7% appearing once. The sample here was CD8+ T cells sorted from PBMCs, taken about 5 days after the first yellow fever vaccination. The receptors shown here come from a man between 18 and 35 years old who received the YFV17D yellow fever vaccine. Both conserved end residues are part of each CDR3. Fields, in order: D gene, V gene, clone size, J gene, CDR3 protein, CDR3 DNA. D genes are given only for firm matches. Clone size is shown for a subset of rows, as once, few, many or a class of expanded clone.

d_call: .
v_call: TRBV4-2
clone_size: .
j_call: TRBJ2-3
cdr3_aa: CASSRRGRAGDTQYF
cdr3_nt: TGTGCCAGCAGCCGACGGGGCAGGGCAGGGGATACGCAGTATTTT

d_call: .
v_call: TRBV5-6
clone_size: .
j_call: TRBJ2-1
cdr3_aa: CAMGPGVRHNEQFF
cdr3_nt: TGTGCCATGGGCCCCGGGGTCCGGCACAATGAGCAGTTCTTC

d_call: TRBD1
v_call: TRBV28
clone_size: .
j_call: TRBJ2-1
cdr3_aa: CASTRDSESYNEQFF
cdr3_nt: TGTGCCAGCACCCGGGACAGCGAGAGCTACAATGAGCAGTTCTTC

d_call: .
v_call: TRBV6-2/TRBV6-3
clone_size: few
j_call: TRBJ2-3
cdr3_aa: CASSPEYSTDTQYF
cdr3_nt: TGTGCCAGCAGTCCTGAATATAGCACAGATACGCAGTATTTT

d_call: .
v_call: TRBV6-2/TRBV6-3
clone_size: few
j_call: TRBJ2-7
cdr3_aa: CASSTIYEQYF
cdr3_nt: TGTGCCAGCAGTACCATCTACGAGCAGTACTTC

d_call: .
v_call: TRBV7-9
clone_size: few
j_call: TRBJ2-5
cdr3_aa: CASSPSMAETQYF
cdr3_nt: TGTGCCAGCAGCCCCTCTATGGCGGAGACCCAGTACTTC

d_call: .
v_call: TRBV27
clone_size: many
j_call: TRBJ2-1
cdr3_aa: CASSLSTDNEQFF
cdr3_nt: TGTGCCAGCAGTTTATCGACGGACAATGAGCAGTTCTTC

d_call: TRBD1
v_call: TRBV29-1
clone_size: few
j_call: TRBJ1-1
cdr3_aa: CSVVRFPGGPNTEAFF
cdr3_nt: TGCAGCGTTGTGAGGTTCCCAGGGGGACCGAACACTGAAGCTTTCTTT

d_call: .
v_call: TRBV5-4
clone_size: few
j_call: TRBJ2-5
cdr3_aa: CAFEAETQYF
cdr3_nt: TGTGCCTTCGAGGCGGAGACCCAGTACTTC

d_call: TRBD2
v_call: TRBV29-1
clone_size: .
j_call: TRBJ2-1
cdr3_aa: CSGQLARNEQFF
cdr3_nt: TGCAGCGGCCAACTAGCGCGCAATGAGCAGTTCTTC

d_call: TRBD1
v_call: TRBV25-1
clone_size: few
j_call: TRBJ2-6
cdr3_aa: CASSGDRFGQGTVSGANVLTF
cdr3_nt: TGTGCCAGCAGTGGAGACCGCTTTGGACAGGGAACGGTCTCTGGGGCCAACGTCCTGACTTTC